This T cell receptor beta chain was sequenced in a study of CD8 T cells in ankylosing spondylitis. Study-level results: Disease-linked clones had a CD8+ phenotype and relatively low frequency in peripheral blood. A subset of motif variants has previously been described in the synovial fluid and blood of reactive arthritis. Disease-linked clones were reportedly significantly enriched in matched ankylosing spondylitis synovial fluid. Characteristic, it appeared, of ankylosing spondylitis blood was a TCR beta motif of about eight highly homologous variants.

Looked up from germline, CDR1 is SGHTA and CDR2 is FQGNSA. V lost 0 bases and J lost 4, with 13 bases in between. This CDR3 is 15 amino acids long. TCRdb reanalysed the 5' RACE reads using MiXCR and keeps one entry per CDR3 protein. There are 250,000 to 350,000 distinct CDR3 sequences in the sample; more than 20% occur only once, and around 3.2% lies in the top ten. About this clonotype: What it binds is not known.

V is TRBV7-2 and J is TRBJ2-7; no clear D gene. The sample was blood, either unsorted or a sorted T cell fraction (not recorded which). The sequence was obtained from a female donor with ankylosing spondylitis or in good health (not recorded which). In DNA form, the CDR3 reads TGTGCCAGCAGCTTAGCGGACGGGCCCTTTTACGAGCAGTACTTC. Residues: CASSLADGPFYEQYF.